This TCR beta chain was profiled in a study of CD4 T cell repertoires in COVID-19. V shed 1 base, J shed 4 bases, and the junction held 4 bases outside the gene matches. The CDR3 is 15 amino acids. Per the germline V gene, CDR1 is SGHAT and CDR2 is FQNNGV. Assay used: immunoSEQ multiplex PCR; TCRdb lists only in-frame clones, some missing. This sample has fewer than 10,000 clones, with 84% found just once. This clone is categorized as medium-sized. Its cognate antigen is unknown. Study-wide points: SARS-CoV and/or HKU1 spike cultures shared between 7 and 25% of SARS-CoV-2 clonotypes. Sharing of several most expanded SARS-CoV-2-reactive clonotypes across memory subsets suggested intraclonal diversification.

Sequencing was done directly on freshly isolated, uncultured memory T cells. The chain has TRBV11-2 and TRBJ2-1; 7 bases agree with TRBD1. This receptor was taken from a human donor who had COVID-19. The sample was effector memory CD4+ T cells from blood, taken before the COVID-19 pandemic. The chain's CDR3 is CASSLGAGGYNEQFF. CDR3 nucleotides: TGTGCCAGCAGCTTAGGGGCAGGGGGTTACAATGAGCAGTTCTTC.